This paragraph covers one T cell receptor (beta chain) sequence. Its antigen is not known. This record belongs to a study of blood T cells in healthy people across ages. Study conclusions and caveats: Naive T cell percentage showed a strong correlation with the diversity of TCR beta.

All donors came from Russia, were Caucasian and healthy, and spanned ages about 6 to 100. With each sample, at least 6 micrograms of total RNA were extracted. CDR3 length: 17 residues. CDR1 and CDR2 (germline): MNHEY, SVGAGI. V shed 2 bases and J 4 bases; nucleotides not matched to a gene: 11. Then a second PCR, running roughly 7 to 11 cycles, was carried out with a sample-barcoded 5' primer and a J-beta primer mix. Carrying 12 random nucleotides, a template-switch adaptor labeled each individual cDNA molecule. Each CDR3 protein is one row after TCRdb ran MiXCR on the 5' RACE reads. The sample has around 1,500,000 distinct CDR3 sequences; roughly 27% are singletons.

The J gene is TRBJ2-3, the V gene TRBV6-5; TRBD2 matches 8 bases. This TCR came from a woman aged 30 to 39 in good health. The sequencing input was blood. CDR3 coding DNA: TGTGCCAGCAGTTACCGTGGCGGGGGGATTAGGCCAGATACGCAGTATTTT. It translates to CASSYRGGGIRPDTQYF.